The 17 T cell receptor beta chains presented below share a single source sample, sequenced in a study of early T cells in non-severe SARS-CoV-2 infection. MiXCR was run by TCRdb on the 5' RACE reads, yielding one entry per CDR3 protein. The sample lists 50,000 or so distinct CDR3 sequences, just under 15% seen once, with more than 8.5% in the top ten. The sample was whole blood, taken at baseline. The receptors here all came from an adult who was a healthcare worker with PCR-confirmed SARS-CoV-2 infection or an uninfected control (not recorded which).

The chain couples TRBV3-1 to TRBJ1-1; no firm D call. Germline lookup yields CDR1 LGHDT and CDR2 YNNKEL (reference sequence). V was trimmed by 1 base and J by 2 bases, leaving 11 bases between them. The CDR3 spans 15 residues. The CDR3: CASSQGFISNTEAFF. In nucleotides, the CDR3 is TGTGCCAGCAGCCAAGGTTTCATTTCCAACACTGAAGCTTTCTTT.

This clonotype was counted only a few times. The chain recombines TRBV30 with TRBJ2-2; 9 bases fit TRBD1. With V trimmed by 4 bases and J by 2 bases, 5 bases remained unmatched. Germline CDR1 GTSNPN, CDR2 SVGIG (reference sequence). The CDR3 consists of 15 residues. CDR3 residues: CAWNQGQGNTGELFF. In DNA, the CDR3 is TGTGCCTGGAATCAGGGACAGGGTAACACCGGGGAGCTGTTTTTT.

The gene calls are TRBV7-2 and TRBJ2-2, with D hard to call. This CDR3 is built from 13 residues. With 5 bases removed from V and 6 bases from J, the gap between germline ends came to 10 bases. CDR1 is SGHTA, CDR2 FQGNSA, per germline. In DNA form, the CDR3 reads TGTGCCAGCAGCCAAAGTCGGGCCGGGGAGCTGTTTTTT. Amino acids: CASSQSRAGELFF.

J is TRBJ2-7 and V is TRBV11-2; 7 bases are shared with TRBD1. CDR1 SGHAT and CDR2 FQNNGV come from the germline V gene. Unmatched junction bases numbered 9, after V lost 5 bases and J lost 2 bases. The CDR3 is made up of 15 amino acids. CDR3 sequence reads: CASSQRDSAPYEQYF. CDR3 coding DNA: TGTGCCAGCAGCCAGAGGGACAGTGCTCCCTACGAGCAGTACTTC. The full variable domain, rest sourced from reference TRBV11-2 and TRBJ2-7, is EAGVAQSPRYKIIEKRQSVAFWCNPISGHATLYWYQQILGQGPKLLIQFQNNGVVDDSQLPKDRFSAERLKGVDSTLKIQPAKLEDSAVYLCASSQRDSAPYEQYFGPGTRLTVT.

CDR3 loop: CASSSPTENYGYTF. DNA for the CDR3: TGTGCCAGCAGTTCCCCCACAGAAAACTATGGCTACACCTTC. The chain has TRBV28 and TRBJ1-2; D unclear. V was clipped by 4 bases and J by 2 bases, with 11 bases between them. The CDR3 has 14 residues. Germline V gene lookup returns CDR1 MDHEN and CDR2 SYDVKM.

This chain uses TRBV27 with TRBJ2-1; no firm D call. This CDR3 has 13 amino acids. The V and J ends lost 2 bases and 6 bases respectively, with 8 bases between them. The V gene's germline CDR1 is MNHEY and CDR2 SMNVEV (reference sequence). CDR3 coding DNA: TGTGCCAGCAGTTTAGGGGAATCCAATGAGCAGTTCTTC. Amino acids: CASSLGESNEQFF.

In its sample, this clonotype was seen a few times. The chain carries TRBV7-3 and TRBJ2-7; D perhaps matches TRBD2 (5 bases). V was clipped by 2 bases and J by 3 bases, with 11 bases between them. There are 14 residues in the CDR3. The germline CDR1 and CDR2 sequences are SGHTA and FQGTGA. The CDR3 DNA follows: TGTGCCAGCAGCTTATATGGAGGTGGCTACGAGCAGTACTTC. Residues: CASSLYGGGYEQYF. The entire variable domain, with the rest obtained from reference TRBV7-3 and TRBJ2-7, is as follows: GAGVSQTPSNKVTEKGKYVELRCDPISGHTALYWYRQSLGQGPEFLIYFQGTGAADDSGLPNDRFFAVRPEGSVSTLKIQRTERGDSAVYLCASSLYGGGYEQYFGPGTRLTVT.

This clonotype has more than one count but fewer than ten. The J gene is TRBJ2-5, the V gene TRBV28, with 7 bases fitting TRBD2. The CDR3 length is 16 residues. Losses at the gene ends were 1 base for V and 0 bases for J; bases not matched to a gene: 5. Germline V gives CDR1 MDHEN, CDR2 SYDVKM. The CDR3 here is CASSLSLGGYQETQYF. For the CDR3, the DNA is TGTGCCAGCAGTTTATCCCTGGGGGGGTACCAAGAGACCCAGTACTTC. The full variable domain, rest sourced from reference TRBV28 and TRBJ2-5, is DVKVTQSSRYLVKRTGEKVFLECVQDMDHENMFWYRQDPGLGLRLIYFSYDVKMKEKGDIPEGYSVSREKKERFSLILESASTNQTSMYLCASSLSLGGYQETQYFGPGTRLLVL.

In DNA, the CDR3 is TGTGCCAGCAGCCAAGATCTTGAACGGGACGCCTACGAGCAGTACTTC. Its translation: CASSQDLERDAYEQYF. The chain joins TRBV14 to TRBJ2-7; D is perhaps TRBD1 or TRBD2 (5 bases each). V gave up 0 bases and J gave up 2 bases, with 14 bases separating them. The length of the CDR3 is 16 residues. Germline CDR1 and CDR2: SGHDN and FVKESK.

Here the CDR3 reads CASSVNPGGIAFF. The CDR3 nucleotides are TGTGCCAGCAGCGTAAACCCAGGGGGCATAGCTTTCTTT. The chain is built from TRBV11-2 and TRBJ1-1, with 8 bases fitting TRBD1. Germline values: CDR1 SGHAT, CDR2 FQNNGV. This CDR3 contains 13 residues. After removal of 5 bases from V and 10 bases from J, the junction contained 9 bases not matched to a gene.

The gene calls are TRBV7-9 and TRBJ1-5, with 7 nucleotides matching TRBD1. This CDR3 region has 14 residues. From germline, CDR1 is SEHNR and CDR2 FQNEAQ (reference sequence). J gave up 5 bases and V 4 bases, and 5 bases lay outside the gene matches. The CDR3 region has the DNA TGTGCCAGCAGCTCATCCGGGACAGATCAGCCCCAGCATTTT. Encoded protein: CASSSSGTDQPQHF.

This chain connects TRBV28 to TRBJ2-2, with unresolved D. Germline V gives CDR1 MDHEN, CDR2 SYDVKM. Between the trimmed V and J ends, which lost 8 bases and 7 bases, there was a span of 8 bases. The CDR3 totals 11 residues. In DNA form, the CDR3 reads TGTGCCAGCGACGGGTTCGGGGAGCTGTTTTTT. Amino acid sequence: CASDGFGELFF.

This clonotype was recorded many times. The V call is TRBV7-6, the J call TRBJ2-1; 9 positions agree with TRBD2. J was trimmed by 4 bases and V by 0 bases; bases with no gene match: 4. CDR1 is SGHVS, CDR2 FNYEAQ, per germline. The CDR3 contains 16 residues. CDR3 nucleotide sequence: TGTGCCAGCAGCTTAGCGGCGGGGGGGCCGTACAATGAGCAGTTCTTC. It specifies CASSLAAGGPYNEQFF.

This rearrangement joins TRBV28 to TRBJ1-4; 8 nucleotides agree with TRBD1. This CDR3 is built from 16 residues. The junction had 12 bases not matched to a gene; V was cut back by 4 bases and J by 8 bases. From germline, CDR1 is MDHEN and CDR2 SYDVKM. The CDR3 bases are TGTGCCAGCAGTTACGGTCCCGGGACAGGAGGAGAAAAACTGTTTTTT. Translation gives CASSYGPGTGGEKLFF. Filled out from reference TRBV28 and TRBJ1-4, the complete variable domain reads DVKVTQSSRYLVKRTGEKVFLECVQDMDHENMFWYRQDPGLGLRLIYFSYDVKMKEKGDIPEGYSVSREKKERFSLILESASTNQTSMYLCASSYGPGTGGEKLFFGSGTQLSVL.

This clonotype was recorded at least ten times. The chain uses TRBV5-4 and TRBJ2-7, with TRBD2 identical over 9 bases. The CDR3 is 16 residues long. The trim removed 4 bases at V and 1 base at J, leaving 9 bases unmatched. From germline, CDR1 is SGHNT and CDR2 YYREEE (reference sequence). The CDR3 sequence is CASSPTGREGSYEQYF. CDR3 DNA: TGTGCCAGCAGCCCAACGGGGCGGGAGGGATCCTACGAGCAGTACTTC.

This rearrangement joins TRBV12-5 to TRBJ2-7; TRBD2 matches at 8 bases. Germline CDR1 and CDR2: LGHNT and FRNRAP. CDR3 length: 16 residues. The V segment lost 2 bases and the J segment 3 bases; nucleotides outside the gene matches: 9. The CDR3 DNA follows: TGTGCTAGTGGTTTGTATCCGGGAGGGCCTCACTACGAGCAGTACTTC. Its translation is CASGLYPGGPHYEQYF.

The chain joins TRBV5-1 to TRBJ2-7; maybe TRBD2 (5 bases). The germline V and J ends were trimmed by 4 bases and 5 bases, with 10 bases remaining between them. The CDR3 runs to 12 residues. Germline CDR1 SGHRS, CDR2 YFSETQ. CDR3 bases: TGCGCCAGCAGCCCTGGGAGCGACGAGCAGTACTTC. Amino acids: CASSPGSDEQYF.